These 27 T cell receptor beta chains came from one sample sequenced in a study of blood T cell repertoires in COVID-19 (dated by TCRdb to about 2020). Libraries were constructed by the immunoSEQ multiplex PCR assay. Held by TCRdb, this immuneACCESS table contains in-frame sequences only and omits some clones. Under half of the omission traces to an unresolved V gene where checked; the cause of the rest is unknown. The sample has about 190,000 clones on record, around nine tenths of them singletons. The top ten clonotypes cover roughly 6% of the sample. Sequencing was performed on peripheral blood. The receptor set was obtained from a woman in her 40s who had recovered from COVID-19.

This chain joins TRBV4-1 and TRBJ2-7, with 8 positions matching TRBD1. V was pared by 0 bases and J by 5 bases, with 9 bases of the junction left unmatched. The CDR3 is 16 residues long. Germline V gene data show CDR1 as MGHRA and CDR2 as YSYEKL. CDR3 sequence reads: CASSQDWAGGGDEQYF. The CDR3 DNA reads as TGCGCCAGCAGCCAAGATTGGGCAGGGGGCGGGGACGAGCAGTACTTC.

This sequence joins TRBV5-1 and TRBJ1-2; the match to TRBD1 covers 9 bases. The CDR3 totals 15 residues. V lost 5 bases to trimming and J lost 2 bases; unmatched junction nucleotides: 7. Per the germline V gene, CDR1 is SGHRS and CDR2 is YFSETQ. The CDR3 reads CASRPRDRDNYGYTF. Here the CDR3 DNA reads TGCGCCAGCAGACCCCGGGACAGGGACAACTATGGCTACACCTTC.

This clone was observed a handful of times. The chain recombines TRBV29-1 with TRBJ2-1; D is perhaps TRBD1 (5 bases). Germline values: CDR1 SQVTM, CDR2 ANQGSEA. Trimming pared 2 bases from V and 4 bases from J, leaving 6 bases between. The CDR3 totals 12 residues. CDR3 sequence: CSVEYRYNEQFF. In nucleotides, the CDR3 is TGCAGCGTTGAATACAGGTACAATGAGCAGTTCTTC.

This chain connects TRBV28 to TRBJ1-1; 9 nucleotides agree with TRBD1. Germline trimming cut 8 bases from V and 10 bases from J; bases unmatched to any gene: 14. The CDR3 consists of 14 residues. CDR1 is MDHEN and CDR2 is SYDVKM in the germline V gene. The CDR3: CASGSPGTGNRAFF. CDR3 coding DNA: TGTGCCAGCGGCTCTCCCGGGACAGGGAATCGAGCTTTCTTT. Complete variable domain (other parts from reference TRBV28 and TRBJ1-1): DVKVTQSSRYLVKRTGEKVFLECVQDMDHENMFWYRQDPGLGLRLIYFSYDVKMKEKGDIPEGYSVSREKKERFSLILESASTNQTSMYLCASGSPGTGNRAFFGQGTRLTVV.

V and J are TRBV15 and TRBJ2-5; TRBD1 matches 7 bases. With 2 bases clipped from V and 1 base from J, the junction kept 4 bases outside the gene matches. Germline V gives CDR1 LNHNV, CDR2 YYDKDF (reference sequence). The length of the CDR3 is 15 residues. The CDR3 region has the DNA TGTGCCACCAGCAGATTGGGACAGACCCAAGAGACCCAGTACTTC. Its protein is CATSRLGQTQETQYF.

The V and J genes are TRBV5-1 and TRBJ1-2; D ambiguous. The CDR3 runs 15 residues. V lost 0 bases and J 6 bases, leaving 15 bases between the germline ends. Per the germline V gene, CDR1 is SGHRS and CDR2 is YFSETQ. Here the CDR3 reads CASSLASNELDGYTF. CDR3 coding DNA: TGCGCCAGCAGCTTGGCCTCAAACGAGTTAGATGGCTACACCTTC. Looking up the rest from reference TRBV5-1 and TRBJ1-2 gives the full variable domain: KAGVTQTPRYLIKTRGQQVTLSCSPISGHRSVSWYQQTPGQGLQFLFEYFSETQRNKGNFPGRFSGRQFSNSRSEMNVSTLELGDSALYLCASSLASNELDGYTFGSGTRLTVV.

The chain joins TRBV7-3 to TRBJ2-7; 9 nucleotides agree with TRBD1. The V and J ends lost 5 bases and 2 bases, in that order; junction bases with no gene match: 7. The CDR3 has 15 residues. CDR1 and CDR2 (germline): SGHTA, FQGTGA. The CDR3 coding sequence is TGTGCCAGCAGCCTAGGACAGGGGCCCGCCTACGAGCAGTACTTC. This encodes CASSLGQGPAYEQYF. Looking up the rest from reference TRBV7-3 and TRBJ2-7 gives the full variable domain: GAGVSQTPSNKVTEKGKYVELRCDPISGHTALYWYRQSLGQGPEFLIYFQGTGAADDSGLPNDRFFAVRPEGSVSTLKIQRTERGDSAVYLCASSLGQGPAYEQYFGPGTRLTVT.

The chain uses TRBV6-6 and TRBJ1-1, with D unclear. CDR3 length: 13 amino acids. Germline CDR1 and CDR2: MNHNY and SVGAGI (reference sequence). V was shortened by 3 bases and J by 6 bases, with 11 bases between the two germline ends. In DNA, the CDR3 is TGTGCCAGCAGTTATTCCTCCCAGTCTGAAGCTTTCTTT. Its translation: CASSYSSQSEAFF.

This chain uses TRBV7-8 with TRBJ2-5, with TRBD1 matching over 7 bases. V shed 2 bases and J 1 base; nucleotides not matched to a gene: 4. Germline CDR1 and CDR2: SGHVS and FQNEAQ. This CDR3 has 15 amino acids. DNA for the CDR3: TGTGCCAGCAGCTTATTGGACAGGTCCCAAGAGACCCAGTACTTC. This gives the protein CASSLLDRSQETQYF.

The CDR3 loop is CASSLGTAGGEQYF. CDR3 bases: TGCGCCAGCAGCTTGGGGACGGCGGGAGGCGAGCAGTACTTC. The gene calls are TRBV5-1 and TRBJ2-7, with 8 bases matching TRBD2. Germline assignment: CDR1 SGHRS and CDR2 YFSETQ. The CDR3 extends over 14 amino acids. V shed 0 bases, J shed 6 bases, and the junction held 5 bases outside the gene matches. Combining the CDR3 with reference TRBV5-1 and TRBJ2-7 gives the whole variable domain KAGVTQTPRYLIKTRGQQVTLSCSPISGHRSVSWYQQTPGQGLQFLFEYFSETQRNKGNFPGRFSGRQFSNSRSEMNVSTLELGDSALYLCASSLGTAGGEQYFGPGTRLTVT.

This clone occurred a few times. V gene TRBV6-5 combines with J gene TRBJ1-4; 7 bases fit TRBD1. Unmatched junction bases numbered 3, after V lost 4 bases and J lost 4 bases. The CDR3 totals 14 residues. Germline V gene sequence: CDR1 MNHEY, CDR2 SVGAGI. The CDR3 nucleotides are TGTGCCAGCAGTTTTCGGGACAGTAATGAAAAACTGTTTTTT. This encodes CASSFRDSNEKLFF.

The CDR3, as DNA: TGTGCCAGCAGCGTTTACAGGTTAACCCTATACAATGAGCAGTTCTTC. It codes for CASSVYRLTLYNEQFF. V gene TRBV5-8 combines with J gene TRBJ2-1, with a possible D match to TRBD1 (5 bases). Germline loops: CDR1 SGHTS, CDR2 YDEGEE. The CDR3 is made up of 16 amino acids. V was cut by 4 bases and J by 4 bases, with 18 bases left in between. Full variable domain (missing parts from reference TRBV5-8 and TRBJ2-1): EAGVTQSPTHLIKTRGQQATLRCSPISGHTSVYWYQQALGLGLQFLLWYDEGEERNRGNFPPRFSGRQFPNYSSELNVNALELEDSALYLCASSVYRLTLYNEQFFGPGTRLTVL.

The chain has TRBV24-1 and TRBJ1-2; no clear D. From germline, CDR1 is KGHDR and CDR2 SFDVKD. This CDR3 spans 14 amino acids. V was shortened by 4 bases and J by 5 bases, with 13 bases between the two germline ends. CDR3 sequence reads: CATSDPGRNYGYTF. The CDR3 nucleotides read TGTGCCACCAGTGACCCCGGGAGAAATTATGGCTACACCTTC.

The genes are TRBV2 and TRBJ2-5, with TRBD1 matching 8 bases. CDR1 is SNHLY and CDR2 is FYNNEI in the germline V gene. Unmatched junction bases numbered 11, after V lost 10 bases and J lost 4 bases. The CDR3 runs 14 residues. The CDR3 sequence is CATQDRVTTETQYF. DNA for the CDR3: TGTGCCACCCAGGACAGGGTCACAACAGAGACCCAGTACTTC.

The J gene is TRBJ2-7, the V gene TRBV5-1, with 13 bases matching TRBD2. The CDR3 is 15 amino acids. J lost 5 bases, V lost 5 bases, and 7 bases had no gene match. Germline V gives CDR1 SGHRS, CDR2 YFSETQ. The CDR3 loop is CASSSTSGRLDEQYF. The CDR3 DNA reads TGCGCCAGCAGTTCGACTAGCGGGAGGCTCGACGAGCAGTACTTC.

The chain combines TRBV30 with TRBJ2-7, with 7 bases fitting TRBD1. CDR3 length: 14 amino acids. The germline gives CDR1 GTSNPN, CDR2 SVGIG (reference sequence). Germline trimming cut 0 bases from V and 0 bases from J; bases unmatched to any gene: 2. CDR3 loop: CAWSVGTDSYEQYF. The DNA of the CDR3 is TGTGCCTGGAGTGTCGGGACAGACTCCTACGAGCAGTACTTC.

V gene TRBV3-1 (or the pseudogene TRBV3-2) combines with J gene TRBJ1-1; a possible D gene is TRBD1 (6 bases). Between the trimmed V and J ends, which lost 3 bases and 2 bases, there was a span of 13 bases. The CDR3 contains 15 residues. Germline values: CDR1 LGHDT, CDR2 YNNKEL (reference sequence). The CDR3 DNA is TGTGCCAGCAGCCACGACAGGACGGGCAACACTGAAGCTTTCTTT. This encodes CASSHDRTGNTEAFF.

The chain has TRBV20-1 and TRBJ2-1, with D unclear. Germline V gene data show CDR1 as DFQATT and CDR2 as SNEGSKA (reference sequence). The length of the CDR3 is 14 residues. V was cut by 3 bases and J by 3 bases, with 12 bases left in between. CDR3 region: CSASWRFHYNEQFF. The CDR3 coding sequence is TGCAGTGCTAGTTGGCGGTTTCACTACAATGAGCAGTTCTTC.

In this sample, this clone turned up once. The chain combines TRBV7-2 with TRBJ1-3; TRBD1 might be the D (5 bases). The CDR3 runs 14 residues. The germline V gene encodes CDR1 SGHTA and CDR2 FQGNSA. Trimming took off 1 base at V and 4 bases at J, with 8 bases between the two ends. The CDR3 is CASSLVGGGNTIYF. The CDR3 nucleotides read TGTGCCAGCAGCTTAGTGGGGGGGGGAAACACCATATATTTT.

The chain carries TRBV5-8 and TRBJ2-2; D may be TRBD2 (6 bases). Per germline, CDR1 SGHTS and CDR2 YDEGEE. V was trimmed by 0 bases and J by 2 bases, leaving 14 bases between them. This CDR3 contains 17 residues. As DNA, the CDR3 is TGTGCCAGCAGCTTGGCGGAATATGGGACTAACACCGGGGAGCTGTTTTTT. This gives the protein CASSLAEYGTNTGELFF.

V is TRBV2 and J is TRBJ2-7; 14 bases line up with TRBD2. J was trimmed by 3 bases and V by 9 bases; bases with no gene match: 1. Germline V gene sequence: CDR1 SNHLY, CDR2 FYNNEI. The CDR3 spans 13 residues. In DNA form, the CDR3 reads TGTGCCAGGGGGACTAGCGGGAGCTACGAGCAGTACTTC. Amino acid sequence: CARGTSGSYEQYF.

This clone was picked up one time. The chain is built from TRBV5-1 and TRBJ1-6; D gene uncertain. The CDR3 length is 15 residues. Trimming shortened V by 5 bases and J by 17 bases, and 26 bases separated the two germline ends. Per the germline V gene, CDR1 is SGHRS and CDR2 is YFSETQ. CDR3 bases: TGCGCCAGCAGGGAGTCGGGCGGTGGCGCGGGAGATATCCACTTT. It encodes CASRESGGGAGDIHF.

The J gene is TRBJ1-3, the V gene TRBV6-5, with unresolved D. Trimming stripped 2 bases from V and 3 bases from J, with 8 bases between. The CDR3 covers 14 residues. Germline lookup yields CDR1 MNHEY and CDR2 SVGAGI. CDR3 sequence reads: CASSYDSYGNTIYF. CDR3 coding DNA: TGTGCCAGCAGTTACGACTCTTATGGAAACACCATATATTTT.

The chain carries TRBV12-3 or TRBV12-4 and TRBJ1-1, with D possibly matching TRBD1 (5 bases). V was clipped by 7 bases and J by 6 bases, with 12 bases between them. The CDR3 is 12 amino acids. This CDR3 reads CASTLQGSEAFF. CDR3 DNA sequence: TGTGCCAGCACACTTCAGGGTTCTGAAGCTTTCTTT.

The gene calls are TRBV5-1 and TRBJ2-3; 10 bases fit TRBD2. Unmatched junction bases numbered 5, after V lost 4 bases and J lost 6 bases. CDR1 and CDR2 (germline): SGHRS, YFSETQ. The CDR3 has 14 amino acids. The CDR3 bases are TGCGCCAGCAGCGAGGGGACTAGCGTGGATACGCAGTATTTT. This codes for CASSEGTSVDTQYF.

J is TRBJ1-5 and V is TRBV16, with a tentative D call TRBD1 (6 bases). The germline V and J ends were trimmed by 3 bases and 2 bases, with 14 bases remaining between them. Germline values: CDR1 KGHSY, CDR2 FQNENV. The CDR3 is 16 residues long. Written as DNA, the CDR3 is TGTGCCAGCAGCCACCTCCGGGGGGCGGGCAATCAGCCCCAGCATTTT. Its translation: CASSHLRGAGNQPQHF. Full variable domain (remainder filled in from reference TRBV16 and TRBJ1-5): GEEVAQTPKHLVRGEGQKAKLYCAPIKGHSYVFWYQQVLKNEFKFLISFQNENVFDETGMPKERFSAKCLPNSPCSLEIQATKLEDSAVYFCASSHLRGAGNQPQHFGDGTRLSIL.

This clone was detected only a few times. This chain's CDR3 is CASSSSLAGWGGKQFF. Written as DNA, the CDR3 is TGTGCCAGCAGTTCATCGTTAGCGGGGTGGGGAGGGAAGCAGTTCTTC. The chain combines TRBV27 with TRBJ2-1; 8 bases map to TRBD2. Germline values: CDR1 MNHEY, CDR2 SMNVEV (reference sequence). The length of the CDR3 is 16 residues. Germline trimming cut 4 bases from V and 11 bases from J; bases unmatched to any gene: 16.